A selection of T cell receptor beta chains follows, all from one sample in a study of shared clonotypes between healthy human individuals. The repertoire was sequenced with immunoSEQ multiplex PCR; TCRdb's copy has only in-frame clones and lacks some. The sample lists approximately 710,000 clones, 90% occurring once. Source material: memory CD8+ T cells from PBMCs. These receptor sequences come from a man in his late teens or twenties in good health. Some clones in this sample may be carry-over from other donors' samples. Each CDR3 is given with its conserved first and last residue. Each record gives: CDR3 length, V gene, J gene, clone size, D gene, CDR3 protein, CDR3 DNA. A D gene is named only where the DNA matches it firmly. Expanded clones get a size class; other rows say once, few or many, or leave the size out.

len: 15
v_gene: TRBV9
j_gene: TRBJ1-2
abundance: NA
d_gene: TRBD1
CDR3aa: CASSGQDRASYGYTF
CDR3nt: TGTGCCAGCAGCGGCCAGGACAGGGCAAGCTATGGCTACACCTTC

len: 15
v_gene: TRBV28
j_gene: TRBJ1-3
abundance: NA
d_gene: NA
CDR3aa: CASSLPPSSGNTIYF
CDR3nt: TGTGCCAGCAGTTTACCCCCTTCCTCTGGAAACACCATATATTTT

len: 11
v_gene: TRBV6-5
j_gene: TRBJ2-6
abundance: once
d_gene: NA
CDR3aa: CASFGANVLTF
CDR3nt: TGTGCCAGCTTCGGGGCCAACGTCCTGACTTTC

len: 16
v_gene: TRBV11-2
j_gene: TRBJ2-7
abundance: NA
d_gene: TRBD2
CDR3aa: CASSLLAGGSPYEQYF
CDR3nt: TGTGCCAGCAGCTTACTCGCGGGAGGGTCCCCCTACGAGCAGTACTTC

len: 14
v_gene: TRBV7-9
j_gene: TRBJ1-2
abundance: NA
d_gene: NA
CDR3aa: CASSLVNRDYGYTF
CDR3nt: TGTGCCAGCAGCTTAGTAAACAGGGACTATGGCTACACCTTC

len: 12
v_gene: TRBV28
j_gene: TRBJ1-4
abundance: NA
d_gene: NA
CDR3aa: CASSPPGGKLFF
CDR3nt: TGTGCCAGCAGTCCCCCGGGTGGGAAACTGTTTTTT

len: 17
v_gene: TRBV11-2
j_gene: TRBJ1-4
abundance: NA
d_gene: NA
CDR3aa: CASSARNRALRNEKLFF
CDR3nt: TGTGCCAGCAGCGCGAGGAACAGGGCTCTCCGTAATGAAAAACTGTTTTTT

len: 16
v_gene: TRBV2
j_gene: TRBJ2-1
abundance: NA
d_gene: NA
CDR3aa: CASSEFLASSYNEQFF
CDR3nt: TGTGCCAGCAGTGAATTCCTAGCGAGCTCCTACAATGAGCAGTTCTTC

len: 17
v_gene: TRBV4-1
j_gene: TRBJ2-3
abundance: many
d_gene: TRBD2
CDR3aa: CASRHLLAGGILDTQYF
CDR3nt: TGCGCCAGCAGGCACCTTCTAGCGGGAGGGATCCTAGATACGCAGTATTTT

len: 18
v_gene: TRBV4-3
j_gene: TRBJ2-1
abundance: NA
d_gene: NA
CDR3aa: CASSQEAPDSSSYNEQFF
CDR3nt: TGCGCCAGCAGCCAAGAAGCCCCGGACTCGAGCTCCTACAATGAGCAGTTCTTC

len: 14
v_gene: TRBV7-3
j_gene: TRBJ2-4
abundance: NA
d_gene: NA
CDR3aa: CASSPSGRGGIQYF
CDR3nt: TGTGCCAGCAGCCCATCCGGGCGGGGAGGCATTCAGTACTTC

len: 16
v_gene: TRBV28
j_gene: TRBJ1-1
abundance: NA
d_gene: NA
CDR3aa: CASSLLSGHGNTEAFF
CDR3nt: TGTGCCAGCAGTTTACTCTCTGGTCACGGGAACACTGAAGCTTTCTTT

len: 15
v_gene: TRBV30
j_gene: TRBJ2-6
abundance: once
d_gene: NA
CDR3aa: CAWSIRAPGANVLTF
CDR3nt: TGTGCCTGGAGTATCCGGGCCCCGGGGGCCAACGTCCTGACTTTC

len: 13
v_gene: TRBV27
j_gene: TRBJ2-7
abundance: NA
d_gene: NA
CDR3aa: CASSLYGIDEQYF
CDR3nt: TGTGCCAGCAGTTTGTACGGGATTGACGAGCAGTACTTC

len: 14
v_gene: TRBV4-1
j_gene: TRBJ2-2
abundance: NA
d_gene: NA
CDR3aa: CASSPRQVTGELFF
CDR3nt: TGCGCCAGCAGCCCAAGACAGGTGACCGGGGAGCTGTTTTTT

len: 12
v_gene: TRBV19
j_gene: TRBJ2-1
abundance: NA
d_gene: NA
CDR3aa: CASSIRQTEQFF
CDR3nt: TGTGCCAGTAGTATTCGGCAAACTGAGCAGTTCTTC

len: 14
v_gene: TRBV30
j_gene: TRBJ1-4
abundance: NA
d_gene: NA
CDR3aa: CAWSRSATNEKLFF
CDR3nt: TGTGCCTGGAGTCGTAGTGCAACTAATGAAAAACTGTTTTTT

len: 16
v_gene: TRBV28
j_gene: TRBJ2-4
abundance: NA
d_gene: NA
CDR3aa: CASSLWSALAKNIQYF
CDR3nt: TGTGCCAGCAGTTTATGGAGTGCGTTGGCCAAAAACATTCAGTACTTC

len: 16
v_gene: TRBV27
j_gene: TRBJ2-1
abundance: NA
d_gene: NA
CDR3aa: CASSLSSGLVQAMQFF
CDR3nt: TGTGCCAGCAGTTTATCGTCGGGACTTGTTCAGGCTATGCAGTTCTTC

len: 14
v_gene: TRBV27
j_gene: TRBJ2-7
abundance: NA
d_gene: TRBD1
CDR3aa: CASSGTGVSYEQYF
CDR3nt: TGTGCCAGCAGCGGGACAGGAGTTTCCTACGAGCAGTACTTC

len: 13
v_gene: TRBV29-1
j_gene: TRBJ2-7
abundance: NA
d_gene: NA
CDR3aa: CSVEDSRSYEQYF
CDR3nt: TGCAGCGTTGAAGATTCCAGGTCCTACGAGCAGTACTTC

len: 17
v_gene: TRBV13
j_gene: TRBJ1-4
abundance: NA
d_gene: NA
CDR3aa: CASSLGLAVATNEKLFF
CDR3nt: TGTGCCAGCAGCTTAGGCCTGGCGGTTGCAACTAATGAAAAACTGTTTTTT

len: 16
v_gene: TRBV11-2
j_gene: TRBJ1-3
abundance: NA
d_gene: NA
CDR3aa: CASSPHLGLSGNTIYF
CDR3nt: TGTGCCAGCAGCCCACACCTGGGACTTTCTGGAAACACCATATATTTT

len: 14
v_gene: TRBV28
j_gene: TRBJ2-7
abundance: NA
d_gene: TRBD1
CDR3aa: CASSFATGGDEQYF
CDR3nt: TGTGCCAGCAGTTTTGCGACAGGGGGCGACGAGCAGTACTTC

len: 15
v_gene: TRBV11-1
j_gene: TRBJ2-3
abundance: NA
d_gene: TRBD2
CDR3aa: CASSHSGNPADTQYF
CDR3nt: TGTGCCAGCAGCCATAGCGGGAACCCCGCCGATACGCAGTATTTT

len: 17
v_gene: TRBV7-2
j_gene: TRBJ2-2
abundance: NA
d_gene: TRBD2
CDR3aa: CASSSSGTSGNTGELFF
CDR3nt: TGTGCCAGCAGCTCTTCCGGGACTAGCGGTAACACCGGGGAGCTGTTTTTT